These 29 T cell receptor beta chains were sequenced from one sample in a study of technical replicates of blood from a handful of donors. Clones were read by immunoSEQ multiplex PCR, and TCRdb kept only the in-frame ones, dropping some. The repertoire holds tens of thousands of clones, with about 98% as singletons. Sequences were obtained from T cells isolated from PBMCs. The source of these receptors is a human donor in good health.

CDR3 loop: CASSYRTGDNEQFF. CDR3 DNA: TGTGCCAGCAGTTACAGGACAGGGGACAATGAGCAGTTCTTC. The gene calls are TRBV6-5 and TRBJ2-1, with 9 bases identical to TRBD1. CDR3 length equals 14 residues. Germline V lookup: CDR1 MNHEY, CDR2 SVGAGI. J was trimmed by 5 bases and V by 2 bases; bases with no gene match: 1.

CDR3 DNA: TGTGCCAGCAGCCCGAACAGGGCCGCTAACTATGGCTACACCTTC. Amino acids: CASSPNRAANYGYTF. The chain links TRBV6-1 to TRBJ1-2; weak D call: TRBD1 (6 bases). The germline V gene encodes CDR1 MNHNS and CDR2 SASEGT. CDR3 length: 15 residues. V was clipped by 6 bases and J by 0 bases, with 14 bases between them.

The chain recombines TRBV6-4 with TRBJ1-2, with TRBD1 matching over 7 bases. Germline values: CDR1 MRHNA, CDR2 SNTAGT. V lost 4 bases to trimming and J lost 0 bases; unmatched junction nucleotides: 14. The CDR3 runs to 18 residues. For the CDR3, the DNA is TGTGCCAGCAGTGTTTCCCCCTCCCAGGGGGGAGCTAACTATGGCTACACCTTC. Translated, it gives CASSVSPSQGGANYGYTF.

The V and J genes are TRBV5-1 and TRBJ2-2, with 8 nucleotides matching TRBD2. Germline V gene sequence: CDR1 SGHRS, CDR2 YFSETQ. Losses at the gene ends were 4 bases for V and 4 bases for J; bases not matched to a gene: 3. This CDR3 has 14 residues. DNA for the CDR3: TGCGCCAGCAGCCCCGGGGGGGCCACCGGGGAGCTGTTTTTT. The encoded protein is CASSPGGATGELFF.

The rearrangement uses TRBV28 and TRBJ1-5; the match to TRBD1 covers 7 bases. Germline lookup yields CDR1 MDHEN and CDR2 SYDVKM. After removal of 7 bases from V and 1 base from J, the junction contained 10 bases not matched to a gene. CDR3 length: 16 residues. CDR3 residues: CASTLQGTRSNQPQHF. The CDR3 region has the DNA TGTGCCAGCACCCTACAGGGGACGAGGAGCAATCAGCCCCAGCATTTT.

The rearrangement links TRBV13 to TRBJ2-7; the match to TRBD1 covers 7 bases. CDR1 and CDR2 (germline): PRHDT, FYEKMQ (reference sequence). V shed 3 bases and J 0 bases; nucleotides not matched to a gene: 5. This CDR3 contains 15 residues. The CDR3 region has the DNA TGTGCCAGCAGCTTGGACAGGCTGAGCTCCTACGAGCAGTACTTC. It is translated as CASSLDRLSSYEQYF.

This CDR3 reads CASSYSAGGPYEQYF. The CDR3 bases are TGTGCCAGCAGTTACAGTGCGGGAGGGCCCTACGAGCAGTACTTC. The J gene is TRBJ2-7, the V gene TRBV6-5; 9 nucleotides align to TRBD2. There are 15 residues in the CDR3. The germline gives CDR1 MNHEY, CDR2 SVGAGI. V lost 2 bases, J lost 2 bases, and 4 bases stayed unmatched.

The chain employs TRBV5-4 and TRBJ1-1, with D unclear. CDR3 length: 13 amino acids. Trimming took 0 bases from V and 2 from J, leaving 5 bases between them. Per germline, CDR1 SGHNT and CDR2 YYREEE (reference sequence). CDR3: CASSLEQNTEAFF. The CDR3 region has the DNA TGTGCCAGCAGCTTGGAACAAAACACTGAAGCTTTCTTT.

The chain is built from TRBV6-1 and TRBJ1-6; no definite D call. Germline assignment: CDR1 MNHNS and CDR2 SASEGT. V shed 6 bases and J shed 7 bases, with 13 bases lying between them. The CDR3 has 14 residues. CDR3 bases: TGTGCCAGCAGAACACCCGGGAGAAATTCACCCCTCCACTTT. The encoded protein is CASRTPGRNSPLHF.

This clone came up once. This chain joins TRBV2 and TRBJ1-1; D is unclear. The germline gives CDR1 SNHLY, CDR2 FYNNEI. Trimming removed 4 bases at V and 2 bases at J, with 5 bases between. The length of the CDR3 is 12 residues. CDR3 DNA: TGTGCCAGCAGTGCCACAAACACTGAAGCTTTCTTT. Protein sequence: CASSATNTEAFF.

The gene calls are TRBV11-2 and TRBJ2-2, with D possibly being TRBD1 (5 bases). From germline, CDR1 is SGHAT and CDR2 FQNNGV. The CDR3 has 16 residues. V lost 5 bases, J lost 3 bases, and 16 bases lay in between. CDR3 sequence (DNA): TGTGCCAGCAGCAGCATAAAGGGGCAGTACACCGGGGAGCTGTTTTTT. It codes for CASSSIKGQYTGELFF.

V and J are TRBV30 and TRBJ2-2; 8 positions agree with TRBD1. Germline V CDR1 and CDR2: GTSNPN, SVGIG (reference sequence). V dropped 3 bases and J dropped 0; count of bases not matched to a gene: 6. This CDR3 contains 16 residues. CDR3 DNA: TGTGCCTGGAGCTTTGGGACAGGCTCGAACACCGGGGAGCTGTTTTTT. Amino acid sequence: CAWSFGTGSNTGELFF.

DNA of the CDR3: TGTGCCAGCAGCCTCCTGACAGGGAATAACGAGCAGTACTTC. It yields the protein CASSLLTGNNEQYF. The V gene is TRBV5-4, the J gene TRBJ2-7, with TRBD1 identical over 7 bases. The V and J ends lost 4 bases and 5 bases, in that order; junction bases with no gene match: 9. The CDR3 length is 14 residues. Germline values: CDR1 SGHNT, CDR2 YYREEE (reference sequence).

The rearrangement uses TRBV19 and TRBJ1-5, with D hard to call. CDR1 is LNHDA, CDR2 SQIVND, per germline (reference sequence). Trimming removed 3 bases from V and 4 bases from J, with 19 bases in between. The CDR3 has 17 residues. The CDR3, as DNA: TGTGCCAGTAGTATTCGTATGGAACAGAAAACTAATCAGCCCCAGCATTTT. Protein product: CASSIRMEQKTNQPQHF.

The chain uses TRBV2 and TRBJ2-7; TRBD1 is a possible D gene (5 bases). Per the germline V gene, CDR1 is SNHLY and CDR2 is FYNNEI. The V end lost 5 bases, the J end lost 3 bases, and 20 bases lay between the germline ends. The CDR3 sequence is 16 residues long. The CDR3 region has the DNA TGTGCCAGCAGTCCACCCCCGAGACAGTTAGTCTACGAGCAGTACTTC. Translating it yields CASSPPPRQLVYEQYF.

This sequence joins TRBV4-1 and TRBJ2-7, with 7 bases lining up with TRBD1. CDR3 size: 16 residues. Trimming took 6 bases from V and 0 from J; bases not matched to a gene: 11. In germline, CDR1 is MGHRA, CDR2 YSYEKL. The CDR3 sequence is CASSRTGALLSYEQYF. CDR3 bases: TGCGCCAGCAGTCGTACAGGGGCTCTCCTCTCCTACGAGCAGTACTTC.

The chain combines TRBV28 with TRBJ2-7; 8 bases line up with TRBD1. V lost 3 bases and J lost 2; bases outside the gene matches: 3. The CDR3 is made up of 14 amino acids. The germline V gene encodes CDR1 MDHEN and CDR2 SYDVKM. The CDR3 DNA sequence: TGTGCCAGCAGTTTGGACAGGGTCACCTACGAGCAGTACTTC. The encoded protein is CASSLDRVTYEQYF.

The chain carries TRBV7-9 and TRBJ2-7; D is uncertain. The V end lost 3 bases, the J end lost 7 bases, and 7 bases lay between the germline ends. CDR3 length: 11 amino acids. Germline loops: CDR1 SEHNR, CDR2 FQNEAQ (reference sequence). The CDR3 protein is CASSLSSEQYF. For the CDR3, the DNA is TGTGCCAGCAGCTTGAGTTCAGAGCAGTACTTC.

The chain links TRBV19 to TRBJ1-5; D perhaps matches TRBD1 (5 bases). Germline lookup yields CDR1 LNHDA and CDR2 SQIVND (reference sequence). This CDR3 has 13 residues. Between the trimmed V and J ends, which lost 2 bases and 9 bases, there was a span of 11 bases. The CDR3 nucleotides are TGTGCCAGTAGTATAACAGGCCTTCGGCCCCAGCATTTT. Its protein product is CASSITGLRPQHF.

In this sample, this clone turned up once. The chain combines TRBV9 with TRBJ2-5; the D is unclear. Trimming removed 0 bases at V and 7 bases at J, with 28 bases between. The CDR3 consists of 19 residues. Germline assignment: CDR1 SGDLS and CDR2 YYNGEE. CDR3 sequence: CASSVESSGGGLLIGTQYF. CDR3 coding DNA: TGTGCCAGCAGCGTAGAGAGCTCCGGTGGCGGATTGTTGATTGGGACCCAGTACTTC.

The rearrangement uses TRBV5-4 and TRBJ1-1; the D is unclear. V was cut by 0 bases and J by 0 bases, with 9 bases left in between. The CDR3 runs to 15 residues. Germline CDR1 and CDR2: SGHNT and YYREEE (reference sequence). CDR3 nucleotide sequence: TGTGCCAGCAGCTTGGGTGGCACCTTGAACACTGAAGCTTTCTTT. It translates to CASSLGGTLNTEAFF.

The rearrangement uses TRBV11-3 and TRBJ1-2, with 8 bases fitting TRBD1. CDR1 and CDR2 from the germline V gene are SGHNT and YENEEA. J lost 11 bases, V lost 4 bases, and 9 bases had no gene match. CDR3 size: 13 residues. The CDR3 is CASSSPRTGRYTF. In DNA, the CDR3 is TGTGCCAGCAGCTCTCCCCGGACAGGGCGATACACCTTC.

V is TRBV6-6 and J is TRBJ2-5; 11 nucleotides line up with TRBD1. Germline V lookup: CDR1 MNHNY, CDR2 SVGAGI (reference sequence). Trimming cost V 2 bases and J 4 bases; bases outside gene matches: 3. The CDR3 runs 15 residues. CDR3 sequence (DNA): TGTGCCAGCAGTTACCAGGACAGGGGGCGAGAGACCCAGTACTTC. As protein: CASSYQDRGRETQYF.

A single count supports this clone. This rearrangement joins TRBV7-9 to TRBJ2-1, with a possible D match to TRBD1 (6 bases). The CDR3 has 13 amino acids. The V end lost 3 bases, the J end lost 9 bases, and 12 bases lay between the germline ends. Germline lookup yields CDR1 SEHNR and CDR2 FQNEAQ (reference sequence). CDR3 nucleotide sequence: TGTGCCAGCAGCTTGTGGGGGCAGGTTGAGCAGTTCTTC. Its protein is CASSLWGQVEQFF.

This clone has just one count. CDR3 loop: CASSPEVAGSAQLTEAFF. CDR3 DNA sequence: TGCGCCAGCAGCCCCGAGGTTGCAGGGTCAGCCCAGCTCACTGAAGCTTTCTTT. J is TRBJ1-1 and V is TRBV4-1; D is perhaps TRBD1 (5 bases). Germline V lookup: CDR1 MGHRA, CDR2 YSYEKL. V was shortened by 4 bases and J by 4 bases, with 25 bases between the two germline ends. There are 18 residues in the CDR3.

The chain has TRBV11-2 and TRBJ1-1; weak D call: TRBD1 (5 bases). The V gene lost 7 bases and the J gene lost 0 bases, with 18 bases spanning the gap. Germline CDR1 SGHAT, CDR2 FQNNGV. This CDR3 region has 16 residues. The CDR3 reads CASKRRGEGMNTEAFF. In DNA, the CDR3 is TGTGCCAGCAAGAGGAGAGGGGAGGGCATGAACACTGAAGCTTTCTTT.

This clone occurred a few times. Written as DNA, the CDR3 is TGCGCCAGCAGCCACCCAGACAGGAAGACTGAAGCTTTCTTT. This gives the protein CASSHPDRKTEAFF. This sequence joins TRBV5-1 and TRBJ1-1; tentatively, D is TRBD1 (6 bases). V was cut by 4 bases and J by 5 bases, with 15 bases left in between. Germline V lookup: CDR1 SGHRS, CDR2 YFSETQ. There are 14 residues in the CDR3.

The chain carries TRBV30 and TRBJ1-2; 7 nucleotides agree with TRBD1. V shed 4 bases, J shed 7 bases, and the junction held 6 bases outside the gene matches. CDR1 is GTSNPN and CDR2 is SVGIG in the germline V gene (reference sequence). This CDR3 spans 12 amino acids. As DNA, the CDR3 is TGTGCCTGGACCTTGACAGGGTTTGGCTACACCTTC. Protein product: CAWTLTGFGYTF.

For the CDR3, the DNA is TGTGCCAGCAGCTTAGGTGGGACTAGCGGGAGTACCGGGGAGCTGTTTTTT. Protein sequence: CASSLGGTSGSTGELFF. The chain couples TRBV7-2 to TRBJ2-2, with 14 bases that match TRBD2. V lost 1 base to trimming and J lost 5 bases; unmatched junction nucleotides: 3. Germline CDR1 and CDR2: SGHTA and FQGNSA. This CDR3 contains 17 residues.